This paragraph reports one T cell receptor beta chain. This clone was counted only a few times. Its antigen is still unknown. No much larger clone exists at a distance of one base, and base qualities are not known. This entry belongs to a study of PD-1 blockade in classical Hodgkin lymphoma (dated by TCRdb to 2019 to 2021). The study in broad terms: Nivolumab dosing was 3 mg/kg intravenously every 2 weeks, continuing until either disease progression or unacceptable toxicity. The study used CyTOF and TCR beta sequencing to define a peripheral blood immune signature of response to PD-1 blockade in classical Hodgkin lymphoma.

The time point label here, explained by the study, means: cycle 2 day 1 (C2D1) of nivolumab. Every trial patient had relapsed after autologous stem cell transplantation, and cohorts A, B and C differed in prior brentuximab vedotin exposure. The trial cohort was composed of under 70 patients with relapsed/refractory classical Hodgkin lymphoma, for whom complete response, partial response or progressive disease was recorded as best overall response. In the multi-cohort phase II CheckMate 205 trial, trial patients received single-agent nivolumab. An independent review committee assessed best overall response using the 2007 International Working Group response criteria. Trial PBMCs were collected immediately before nivolumab initiation (C1D1) and during therapy at cycle 2 day 1 and cycle 4 day 1. Peripheral blood was collected in 8 mL Vacutainer Cell Preparation Tubes, from which PBMCs were isolated by centrifugation and then cryopreserved.

The Qiagen DNeasy kit was used to extract genomic DNA from unsorted PBMCs and from the negatively selected CD4+ and CD8+ fractions. TCR beta CDR3 regions were subjected to amplification by immunoSEQ multiplex PCR with primers that anneal to V and J segments. Amplification bias was minimized using a synthetic immune receptor repertoire, and residual bias was removed computationally after sequencing. Per the source publication's procedure: Custom Python scripts were used to quantify repertoire diversity as the Shannon entropy index. Unsorted, CD4+ and CD8+ repertoires were analyzed separately, except in combined analyses where CD4+ and CD8+ sequences were merged in silico. Clonal expansion was defined as at least a 2-fold frequency increase after treatment relative to C1D1, with a pseudocount of 0.5 for undetected baseline clones. Clones with 0 or 1 copy at C1D1 were classified as singleton clones, and clones with 2 or more copies were classified as non-singleton clones. Clones expanded in unsorted samples were annotated as CD4+, CD8+ or unknown by matching protein sequences in sorted samples from the same patient. Diversity changes from C1D1 to C4D1 were tested in paired samples using Wilcoxon tests. TCRdb obtained this table from immuneACCESS and retained in-frame rearrangements with V and J assigned. These tables miss some clones; where compared with another copy, unresolved V genes account for less than half of the shortfall, and the remainder is unexplained. The DNA gave D and trimming, while V, J and clone size come from that table. The sample table lists about 36,000 clones, approximately 70% of them with a count of one. The ten largest clones represent around 14% of the sample.

Overall results and qualifications from the work: A significant rise by C4D1 was seen in CD4+ but not CD8+ TCR diversity (p=0.0027 vs p=0.16), with the rise being most apparent in complete responders (p=0.02). The study was restricted to a single clinical trial cohort, and the causes of repertoire differences, possibly disease activity or prior therapy, were left undefined. Trial patients with a complete response had baseline diversity similar to that of newly diagnosed patients, while partial responders and progressors had significantly lower diversity. Baseline TCR diversity was reported to be lower in newly diagnosed patients than in healthy donors, and even lower in relapsed/refractory patients. Diversity was lower in patients who began nivolumab less than 1 year after ASCT, so these patients were left out of later analyses to avoid confounding by immune reconstitution.

V and J are trimmed by 2 bases and 3 bases, and the gene matches miss 1 base of the junction. Including the terminal cysteine and phenylalanine, the CDR3 comprises 14 residues. The read is trimmed to its CDR3 DNA, 42 bases read in frame from base 1. Taken from the germline V gene, the CDR1 and CDR2 loops are SGHTA and FQGTGA. The source was peripheral blood mononuclear cells (PBMCs), collected before the second cycle of nivolumab. The rearrangement joined TRBV7-3 to TRBJ2-1, and 7 junction bases match TRBD1. The source of this sequence is a human donor with classical Hodgkin lymphoma. The CDR3 amino acid sequence is: CASSLSGGYNEQFF. The DNA sequence is given as TGTGCCAGCAGCTTATCAGGGGGCTACAATGAGCAGTTCTTC.